The rows below give T cell receptor beta chains drawn from one sample of a study of Ad26.COV2.S vaccination and SARS-CoV-2 variants. Sequenced by immunoSEQ multiplex PCR; TCRdb stores in-frame clones only, minus some. The data hold 350,000 to 450,000 clones, with around 87% observed a single time. The source material was peripheral blood, sampled in a trial of Ad26.COV2.S vaccine versus placebo. These receptors were obtained from a person between 18 and 59 years old who received the Ad26.COV2.S COVID-19 vaccine or a placebo. The CDR3 runs from the conserved cysteine through the conserved F or W. The order of the fields is V gene, J gene, CDR3 protein.

TRBV19,TRBJ1-1,CASSTRTGLNTEAFF
TRBV5-6,TRBJ1-1,CASSLFDRMNTEAFF
TRBV18,TRBJ1-3,CASSPQGPGSGNTIYF
TRBV19,TRBJ2-7,CASRPGQGHEQYF
TRBV9,TRBJ2-2,CASSHDTGLEGGELFF
TRBV11-3,TRBJ2-2,CASSLDLRSSGELFF
TRBV19,TRBJ1-1,CASSIGRDRGAAFF
TRBV7-9,TRBJ1-5,CASSNGHNQPQHF
TRBV5-1,TRBJ1-1,CASSLRTGGSDTEAFF
TRBV6-6,TRBJ2-7,CASRDRGGSYEQYF
TRBV5-1,TRBJ2-5,CASSLLETQYF
TRBV25-1,TRBJ2-5,CASSLTADSFQETQYF
TRBV11-1,TRBJ2-2,CASSFSQGAQELFF
TRBV4-2,TRBJ2-5,CASSQDLGRGETQYF
TRBV6-2/TRBV6-3,TRBJ2-3,CASSPHRDLKTTDTQYF
TRBV11-2,TRBJ1-4,CASSLGATLFF
TRBV24-1,TRBJ1-1,CATRDRGNTEAFF
TRBV9,TRBJ2-7,CASSATGSLTYEQYF
TRBV5-6,TRBJ1-1,CASSLGTGGGTEAFF
TRBV30,TRBJ1-1,CAFQGLEAFF
TRBV9,TRBJ2-7,CASSVKPAYEQYF
TRBV5-1,TRBJ2-3,CASSPWASGNTDTQYF
TRBV4-1,TRBJ2-7,CASSQDLAGAYEQYF
TRBV12-3/TRBV12-4,TRBJ1-5,CASSLAGGQPQHF
TRBV6-5,TRBJ2-7,CASSYSSNGISYEQYF
TRBV6-6,TRBJ1-4,CASSYVTGTGEKLFF
TRBV7-2,TRBJ2-5,CASSLVGTQQETQYF
TRBV19,TRBJ2-6,CASSILDGLSGANVLTF
TRBV5-1,TRBJ1-1,CASSITTGEDTEAFF
TRBV5-1,TRBJ2-5,CASSLSLTGRETQYF
TRBV4-2,TRBJ2-1,CASSQDSSYNEQFF
TRBV25-1,TRBJ2-5,CASKDRGSETQYF
TRBV15,TRBJ1-4,CATSRSTPMGEKLFF
TRBV7-9,TRBJ1-4,CASSFVAKTNEKLFF
TRBV10-3,TRBJ1-5,CAISEFVNSNQPQHF
TRBV9,TRBJ2-3,CASSVGGLPSTDTQYF
TRBV5-1,TRBJ2-5,CASRTRGQETQYF
TRBV12-3/TRBV12-4,TRBJ2-3,CASRYFKDTQYF
TRBV6-2/TRBV6-3,TRBJ2-7,CASSYSNYEQYF
TRBV3-1/TRBV3-2,TRBJ2-1,CASSQDLAYNEQFF
TRBV27,TRBJ1-1,CASSWGTEGLGTEAFF
TRBV9,TRBJ2-7,CASSVTESTYEQYF
TRBV2,TRBJ2-1,CARGSGYNEQFF
TRBV3-1/TRBV3-2,TRBJ2-2,CASSPGQAHTGELFF
TRBV2,TRBJ2-1,CASRGGGNEQFF